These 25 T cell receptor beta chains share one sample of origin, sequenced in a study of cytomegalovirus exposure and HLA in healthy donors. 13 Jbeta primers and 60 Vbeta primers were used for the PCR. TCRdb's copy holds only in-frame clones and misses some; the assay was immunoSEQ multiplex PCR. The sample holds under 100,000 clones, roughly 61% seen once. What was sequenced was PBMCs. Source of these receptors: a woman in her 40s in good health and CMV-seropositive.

CDR3 in DNA: TGTGCCAGCAGTGAAGCTCGGTATAGCGGGAGGGTAGACTACGAGCAGTACTTC. This sequence encodes CASSEARYSGRVDYEQYF. This chain joins TRBV6-1 and TRBJ2-7; 11 nucleotides match TRBD2. There are 18 residues in the CDR3. CDR1 MNHNS and CDR2 SASEGT come from the germline V gene. After removal of 0 bases from V and 3 bases from J, the junction contained 10 bases not matched to a gene.

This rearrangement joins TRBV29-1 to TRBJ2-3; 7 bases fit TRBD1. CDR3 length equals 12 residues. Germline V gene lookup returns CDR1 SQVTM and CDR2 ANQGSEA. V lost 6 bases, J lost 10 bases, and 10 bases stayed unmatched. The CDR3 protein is CSVGEGAIAQYF. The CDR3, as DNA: TGCAGCGTGGGTGAGGGGGCTATAGCGCAGTATTTT.

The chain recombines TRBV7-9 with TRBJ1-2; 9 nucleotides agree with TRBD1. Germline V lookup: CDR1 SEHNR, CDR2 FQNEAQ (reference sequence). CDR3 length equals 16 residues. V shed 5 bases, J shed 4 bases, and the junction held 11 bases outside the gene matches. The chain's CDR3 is CASSPNLRQGGYGYTF. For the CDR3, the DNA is TGTGCCAGCAGCCCGAACTTACGACAGGGGGGCTATGGCTACACCTTC.

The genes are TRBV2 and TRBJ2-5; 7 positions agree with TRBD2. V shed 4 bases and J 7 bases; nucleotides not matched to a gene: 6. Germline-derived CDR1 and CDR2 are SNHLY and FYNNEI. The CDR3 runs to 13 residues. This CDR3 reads CASSAGTTRTQYF. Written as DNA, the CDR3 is TGTGCCAGCAGTGCGGGGACTACGAGGACCCAGTACTTC.

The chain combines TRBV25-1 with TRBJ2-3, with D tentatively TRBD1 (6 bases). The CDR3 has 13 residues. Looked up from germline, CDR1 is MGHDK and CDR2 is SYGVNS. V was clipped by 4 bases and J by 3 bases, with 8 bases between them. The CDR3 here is CASSGTGTDTQYF. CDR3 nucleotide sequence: TGTGCCAGCAGTGGAACAGGGACAGATACGCAGTATTTT.

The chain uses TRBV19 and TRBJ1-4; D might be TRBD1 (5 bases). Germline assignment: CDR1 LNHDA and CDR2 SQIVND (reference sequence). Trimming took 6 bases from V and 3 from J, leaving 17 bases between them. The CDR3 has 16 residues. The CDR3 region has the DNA TGTGCCAGTAGCCTACAGGTGGGGGAGGCTAATGAAAAACTGTTTTTT. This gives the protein CASSLQVGEANEKLFF. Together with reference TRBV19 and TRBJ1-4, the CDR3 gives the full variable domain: DGGITQSPKYLFRKEGQNVTLSCEQNLNHDAMYWYRQDPGQGLRLIYYSQIVNDFQKGDIAEGYSVSREKKESFPLTVTSAQKNPTAFYLCASSLQVGEANEKLFFGSGTQLSVL.

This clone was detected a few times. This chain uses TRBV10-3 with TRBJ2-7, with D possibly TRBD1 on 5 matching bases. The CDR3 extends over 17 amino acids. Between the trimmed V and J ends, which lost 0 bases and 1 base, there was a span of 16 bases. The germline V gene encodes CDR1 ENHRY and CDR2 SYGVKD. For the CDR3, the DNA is TGTGCCATCAGTGAGTCTCTGGGGCTGGGCAATTCCTACGAGCAGTACTTC. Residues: CAISESLGLGNSYEQYF.

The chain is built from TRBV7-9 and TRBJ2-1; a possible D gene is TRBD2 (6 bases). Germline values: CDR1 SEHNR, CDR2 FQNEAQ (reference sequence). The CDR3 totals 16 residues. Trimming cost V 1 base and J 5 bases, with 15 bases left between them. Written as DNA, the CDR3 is TGTGCCAGCAGCTTAGGGGGCGTAGCGGCCCACAATGAGCAGTTCTTC. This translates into CASSLGGVAAHNEQFF.

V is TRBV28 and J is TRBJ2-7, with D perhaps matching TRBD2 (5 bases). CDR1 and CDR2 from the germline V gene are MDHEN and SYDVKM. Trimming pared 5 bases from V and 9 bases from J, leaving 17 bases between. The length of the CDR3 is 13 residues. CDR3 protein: CASSRQIEGSQYF. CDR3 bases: TGTGCCAGCAGTCGCCAAATAGAGGGCTCGCAGTACTTC.

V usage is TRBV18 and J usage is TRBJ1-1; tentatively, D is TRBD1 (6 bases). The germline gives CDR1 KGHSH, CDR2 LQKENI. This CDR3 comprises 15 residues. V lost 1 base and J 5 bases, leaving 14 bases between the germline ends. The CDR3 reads CASSPQGQGQTEAFF. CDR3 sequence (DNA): TGTGCCAGCTCACCACAGGGTCAGGGGCAGACTGAAGCTTTCTTT.

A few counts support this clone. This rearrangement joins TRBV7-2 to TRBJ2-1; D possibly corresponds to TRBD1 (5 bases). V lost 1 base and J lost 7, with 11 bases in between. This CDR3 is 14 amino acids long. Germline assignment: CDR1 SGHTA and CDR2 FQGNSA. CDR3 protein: CASSLGAGNNEQFF. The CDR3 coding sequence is TGTGCCAGCAGCTTAGGGGCAGGGAATAATGAGCAGTTCTTC.

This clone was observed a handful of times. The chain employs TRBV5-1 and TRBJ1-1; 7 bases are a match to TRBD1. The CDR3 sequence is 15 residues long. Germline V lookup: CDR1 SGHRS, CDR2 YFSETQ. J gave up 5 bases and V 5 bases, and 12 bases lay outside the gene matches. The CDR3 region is CASRFEQGYRTEAFF. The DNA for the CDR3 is TGCGCCAGCAGGTTTGAACAGGGGTATCGGACTGAAGCTTTCTTT.

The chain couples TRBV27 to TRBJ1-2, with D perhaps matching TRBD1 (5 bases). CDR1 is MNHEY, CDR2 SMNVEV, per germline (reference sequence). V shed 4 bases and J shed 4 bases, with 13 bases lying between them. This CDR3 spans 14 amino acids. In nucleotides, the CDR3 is TGTGCCAGCAGTTCCCCTGGACAAGTCTATGGCTACACCTTC. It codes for CASSSPGQVYGYTF.

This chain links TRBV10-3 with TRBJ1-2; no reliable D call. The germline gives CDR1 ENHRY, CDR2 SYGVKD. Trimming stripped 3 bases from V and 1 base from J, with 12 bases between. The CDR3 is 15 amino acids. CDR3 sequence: CAISDTGRFNYGYTF. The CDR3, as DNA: TGTGCCATCAGTGATACCGGGAGATTTAACTATGGCTACACCTTC.

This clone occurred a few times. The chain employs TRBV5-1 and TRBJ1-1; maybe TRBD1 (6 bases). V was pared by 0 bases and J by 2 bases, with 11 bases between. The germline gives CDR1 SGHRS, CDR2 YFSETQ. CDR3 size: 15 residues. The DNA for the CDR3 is TGCGCCAGCAGCTTGGCCGGGGACACAAACACTGAAGCTTTCTTT. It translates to CASSLAGDTNTEAFF.

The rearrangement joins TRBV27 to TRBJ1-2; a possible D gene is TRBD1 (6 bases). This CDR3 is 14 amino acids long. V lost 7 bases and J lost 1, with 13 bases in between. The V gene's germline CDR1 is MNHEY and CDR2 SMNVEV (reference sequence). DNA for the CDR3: TGTGCCAGCACCAGCGGGGGGCTTAACTATGGCTACACCTTC. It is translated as CASTSGGLNYGYTF.

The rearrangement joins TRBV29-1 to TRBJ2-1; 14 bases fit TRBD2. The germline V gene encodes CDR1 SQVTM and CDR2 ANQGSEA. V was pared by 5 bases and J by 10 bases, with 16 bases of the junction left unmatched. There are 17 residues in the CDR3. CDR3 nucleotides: TGCAGCGTTCCAAGGGGTTTGGGGACTAGCGGGAGCCGAGAGCAGTTCTTC. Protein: CSVPRGLGTSGSREQFF.

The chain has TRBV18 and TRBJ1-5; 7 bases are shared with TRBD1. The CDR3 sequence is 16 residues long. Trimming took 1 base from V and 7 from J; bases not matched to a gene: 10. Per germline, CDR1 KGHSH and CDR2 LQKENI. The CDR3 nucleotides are TGTGCCAGCTCACCACAGGACGGGACAGTAGGGCAGCCCCAGCATTTT. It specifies CASSPQDGTVGQPQHF.

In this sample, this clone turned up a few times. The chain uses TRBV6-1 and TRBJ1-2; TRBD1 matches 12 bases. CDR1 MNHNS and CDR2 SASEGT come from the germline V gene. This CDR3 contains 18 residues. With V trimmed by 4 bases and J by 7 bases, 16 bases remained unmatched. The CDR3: CASSAWNSGTGGAGGYTF. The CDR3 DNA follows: TGTGCCAGCAGTGCTTGGAACTCCGGGACAGGGGGCGCGGGTGGCTACACCTTC.

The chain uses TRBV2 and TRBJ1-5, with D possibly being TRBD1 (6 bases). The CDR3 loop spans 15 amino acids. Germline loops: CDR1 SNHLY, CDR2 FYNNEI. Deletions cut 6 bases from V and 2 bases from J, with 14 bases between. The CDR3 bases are TGTGCCAGCAGCAACCGAGGACAGCGCAATCAGCCCCAGCATTTT. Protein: CASSNRGQRNQPQHF. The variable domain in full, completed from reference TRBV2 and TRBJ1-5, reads EPEVTQTPSHQVTQMGQEVILRCVPISNHLYFYWYRQILGQKVEFLVSFYNNEISEKSEIFDDQFSVERPDGSNFTLKIRSTKLEDSAMYFCASSNRGQRNQPQHFGDGTRLSIL.

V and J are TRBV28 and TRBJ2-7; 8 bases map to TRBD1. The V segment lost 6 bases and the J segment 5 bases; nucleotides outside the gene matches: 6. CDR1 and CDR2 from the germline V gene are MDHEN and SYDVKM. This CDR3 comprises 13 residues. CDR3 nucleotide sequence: TGTGCCAGCAGAAGACAGGGGTCCAACGAGCAGTACTTC. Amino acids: CASRRQGSNEQYF.

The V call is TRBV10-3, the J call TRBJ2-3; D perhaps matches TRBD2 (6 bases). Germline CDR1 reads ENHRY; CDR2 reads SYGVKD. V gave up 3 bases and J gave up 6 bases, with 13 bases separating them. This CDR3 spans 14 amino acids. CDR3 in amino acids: CAISDPGGEDTQYF. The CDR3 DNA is TGTGCCATCAGTGACCCCGGAGGGGAGGATACGCAGTATTTT.

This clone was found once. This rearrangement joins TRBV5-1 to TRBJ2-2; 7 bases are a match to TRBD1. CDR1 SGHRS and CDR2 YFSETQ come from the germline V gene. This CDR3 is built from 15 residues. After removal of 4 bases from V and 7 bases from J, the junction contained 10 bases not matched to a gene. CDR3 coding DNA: TGCGCCAGCAGCCCGACAGGGTGGGGCAACGGGGAGCTGTTTTTT. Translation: CASSPTGWGNGELFF.

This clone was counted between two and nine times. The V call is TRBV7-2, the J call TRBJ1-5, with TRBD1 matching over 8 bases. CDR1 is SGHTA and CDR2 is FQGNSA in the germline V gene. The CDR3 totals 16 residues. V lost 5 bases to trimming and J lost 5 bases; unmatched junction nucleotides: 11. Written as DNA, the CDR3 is TGTGCCAGCAGCGTTCAGGGGGCATCCGCCGATCAGCCCCAGCATTTT. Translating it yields CASSVQGASADQPQHF.

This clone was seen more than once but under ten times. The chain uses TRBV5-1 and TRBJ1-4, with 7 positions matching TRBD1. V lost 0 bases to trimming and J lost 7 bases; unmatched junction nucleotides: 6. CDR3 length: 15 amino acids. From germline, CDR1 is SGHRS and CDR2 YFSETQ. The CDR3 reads CASSLGNRGSEKLFF. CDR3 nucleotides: TGCGCCAGCAGCTTGGGCAACAGGGGTAGTGAAAAACTGTTTTTT.